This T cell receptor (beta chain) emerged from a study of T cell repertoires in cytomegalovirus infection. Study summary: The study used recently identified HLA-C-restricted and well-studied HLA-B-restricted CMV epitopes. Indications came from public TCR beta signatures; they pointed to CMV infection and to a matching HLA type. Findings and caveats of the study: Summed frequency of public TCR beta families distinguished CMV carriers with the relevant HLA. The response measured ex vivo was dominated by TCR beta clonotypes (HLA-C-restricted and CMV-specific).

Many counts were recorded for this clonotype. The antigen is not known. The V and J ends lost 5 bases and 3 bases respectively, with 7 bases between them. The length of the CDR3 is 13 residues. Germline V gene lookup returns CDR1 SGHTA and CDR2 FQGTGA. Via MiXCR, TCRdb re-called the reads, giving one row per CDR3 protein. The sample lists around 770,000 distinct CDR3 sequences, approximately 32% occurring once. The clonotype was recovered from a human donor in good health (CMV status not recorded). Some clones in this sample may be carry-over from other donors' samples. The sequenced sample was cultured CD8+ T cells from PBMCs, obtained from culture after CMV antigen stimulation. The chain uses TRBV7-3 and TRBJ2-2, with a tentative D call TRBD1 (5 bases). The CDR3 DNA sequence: TGTGCCAGCAGCGACAGATACACCGGGGAGCTGTTTTTT. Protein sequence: CASSDRYTGELFF.